This T cell receptor beta chain was recorded in a study of CD8 T cells in Susac syndrome. RNA, at about 0.45 to 1 ug, was reverse transcribed with random hexamers. The TCR beta CDR3 was amplified by immunoSEQ multiplex PCR across 54 Vbeta, 13 Jbeta. Via MiXCR, TCRdb re-called the immunoSEQ multiplex PCR reads, giving one row per CDR3 protein. Of approximately 140,000 distinct CDR3 sequences detected, approximately 95% appear once; the ten largest clones hold around 0.11%. Patients with stable or active relapsing-remitting disease, all of them treatment-naive, made up the multiple sclerosis controls. TEMRA cells were enriched by FACS, while CD8+ and CD4+ T cells were obtained through a negative isolation that was performed magnetically. CDR1 and CDR2 from the germline V gene are MGHRA and YSYEKL. V lost 0 bases and J lost 7, with 9 bases in between. This CDR3 has 14 amino acids.

This chain uses TRBV4-1 with TRBJ2-2; D ambiguous. Sequenced input: CD4+ T cells from PBMCs. The receptor comes from a human donor with multiple sclerosis. As DNA, the CDR3 is TGCGCCAGCAGCCAAGATTTTGTAGGCGGGGAGCTGTTTTTT. Amino acids: CASSQDFVGGELFF.